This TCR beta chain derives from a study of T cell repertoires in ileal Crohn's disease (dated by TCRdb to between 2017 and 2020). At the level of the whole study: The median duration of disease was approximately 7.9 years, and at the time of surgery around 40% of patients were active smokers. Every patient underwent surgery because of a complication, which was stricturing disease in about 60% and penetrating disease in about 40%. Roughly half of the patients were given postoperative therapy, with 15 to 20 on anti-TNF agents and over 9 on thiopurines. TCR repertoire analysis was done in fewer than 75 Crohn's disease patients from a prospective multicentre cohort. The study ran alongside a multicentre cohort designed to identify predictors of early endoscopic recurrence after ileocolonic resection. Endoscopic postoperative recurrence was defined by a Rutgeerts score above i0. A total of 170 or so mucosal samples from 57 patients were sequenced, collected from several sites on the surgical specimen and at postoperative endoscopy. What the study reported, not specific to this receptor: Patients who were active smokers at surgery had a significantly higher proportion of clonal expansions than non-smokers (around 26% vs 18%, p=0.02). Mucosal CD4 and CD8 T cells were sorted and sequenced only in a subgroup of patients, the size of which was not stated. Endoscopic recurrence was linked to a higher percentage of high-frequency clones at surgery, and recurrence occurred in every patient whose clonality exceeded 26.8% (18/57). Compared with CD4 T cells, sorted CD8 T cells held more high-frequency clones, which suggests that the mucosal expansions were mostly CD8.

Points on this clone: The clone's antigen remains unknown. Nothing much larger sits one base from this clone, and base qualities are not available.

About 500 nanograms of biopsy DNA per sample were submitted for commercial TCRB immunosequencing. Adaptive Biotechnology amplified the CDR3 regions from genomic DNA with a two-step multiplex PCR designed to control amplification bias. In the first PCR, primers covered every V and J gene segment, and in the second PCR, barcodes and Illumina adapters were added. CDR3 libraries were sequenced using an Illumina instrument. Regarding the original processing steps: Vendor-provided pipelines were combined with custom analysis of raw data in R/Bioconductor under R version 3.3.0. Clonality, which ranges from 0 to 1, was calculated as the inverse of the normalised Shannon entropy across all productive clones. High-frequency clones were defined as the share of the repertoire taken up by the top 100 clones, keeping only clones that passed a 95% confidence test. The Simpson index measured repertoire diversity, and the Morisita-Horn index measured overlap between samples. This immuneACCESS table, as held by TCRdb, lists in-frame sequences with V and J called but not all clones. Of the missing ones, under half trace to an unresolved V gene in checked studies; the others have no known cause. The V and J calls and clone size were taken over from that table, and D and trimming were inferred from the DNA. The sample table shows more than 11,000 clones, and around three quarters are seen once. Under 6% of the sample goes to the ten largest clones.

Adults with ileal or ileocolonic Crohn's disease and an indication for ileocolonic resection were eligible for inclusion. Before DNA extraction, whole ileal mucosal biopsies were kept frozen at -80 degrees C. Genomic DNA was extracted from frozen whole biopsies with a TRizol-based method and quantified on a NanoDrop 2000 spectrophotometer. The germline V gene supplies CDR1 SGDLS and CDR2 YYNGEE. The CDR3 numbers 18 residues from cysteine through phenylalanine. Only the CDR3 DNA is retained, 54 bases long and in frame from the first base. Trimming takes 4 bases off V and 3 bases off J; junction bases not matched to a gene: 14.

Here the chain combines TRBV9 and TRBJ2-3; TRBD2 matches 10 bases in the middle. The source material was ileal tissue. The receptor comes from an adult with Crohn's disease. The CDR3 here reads CASSPRGAGGQITDTQYF. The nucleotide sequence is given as TGTGCCAGCAGCCCCAGGGGAGCGGGGGGGCAAATAACAGATACGCAGTATTTT.